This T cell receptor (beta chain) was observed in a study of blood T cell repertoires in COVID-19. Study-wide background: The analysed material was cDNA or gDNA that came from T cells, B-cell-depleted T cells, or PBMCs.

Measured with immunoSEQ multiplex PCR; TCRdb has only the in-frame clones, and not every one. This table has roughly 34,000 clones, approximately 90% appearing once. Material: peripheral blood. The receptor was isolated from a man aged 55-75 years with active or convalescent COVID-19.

The CDR3 sequence is CASSTQASSYEQYF. In nucleotides, the CDR3 is TGTGCCAGCAGTACACAGGCTAGCTCCTACGAGCAGTACTTC. V usage is TRBV27 and J usage is TRBJ2-7, with D possibly matching TRBD1 (5 bases). The CDR3 runs to 14 residues. V lost 5 bases, J lost 0 bases, and 11 bases lay in between. Germline V gene lookup returns CDR1 MNHEY and CDR2 SMNVEV (reference sequence).